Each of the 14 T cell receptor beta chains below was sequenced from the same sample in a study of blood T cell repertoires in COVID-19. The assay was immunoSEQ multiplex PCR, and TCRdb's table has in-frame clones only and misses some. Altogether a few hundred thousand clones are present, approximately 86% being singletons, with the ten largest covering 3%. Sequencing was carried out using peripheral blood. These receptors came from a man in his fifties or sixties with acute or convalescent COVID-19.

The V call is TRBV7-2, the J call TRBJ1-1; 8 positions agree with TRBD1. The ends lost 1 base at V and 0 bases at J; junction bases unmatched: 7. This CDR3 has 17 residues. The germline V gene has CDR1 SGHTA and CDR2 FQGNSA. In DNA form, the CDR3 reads TGTGCCAGCAGCTTAGACGTCAGGGGGCGCATGAACACTGAAGCTTTCTTT. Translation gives CASSLDVRGRMNTEAFF.

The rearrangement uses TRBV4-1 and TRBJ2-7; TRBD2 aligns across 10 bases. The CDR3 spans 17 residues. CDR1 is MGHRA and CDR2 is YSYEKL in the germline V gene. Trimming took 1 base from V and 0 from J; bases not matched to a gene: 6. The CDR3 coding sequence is TGCGCCAGCAGCCAAGTGCCACTAGCGGGGCTCTCCTACGAGCAGTACTTC. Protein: CASSQVPLAGLSYEQYF.

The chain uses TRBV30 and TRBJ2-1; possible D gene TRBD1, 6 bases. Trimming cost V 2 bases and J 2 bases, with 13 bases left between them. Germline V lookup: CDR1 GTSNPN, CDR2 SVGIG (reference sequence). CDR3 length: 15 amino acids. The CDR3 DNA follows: TGTGCCTGGAGTCTTGACCGGGACACCTACAATGAGCAGTTCTTC. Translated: CAWSLDRDTYNEQFF.

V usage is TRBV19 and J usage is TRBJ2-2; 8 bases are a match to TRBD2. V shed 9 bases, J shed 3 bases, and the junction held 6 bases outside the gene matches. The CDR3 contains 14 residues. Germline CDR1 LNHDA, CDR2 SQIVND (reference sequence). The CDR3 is CASGGAVYTGELFF. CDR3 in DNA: TGTGCCAGCGGGGGGGCGGTTTACACCGGGGAGCTGTTTTTT.

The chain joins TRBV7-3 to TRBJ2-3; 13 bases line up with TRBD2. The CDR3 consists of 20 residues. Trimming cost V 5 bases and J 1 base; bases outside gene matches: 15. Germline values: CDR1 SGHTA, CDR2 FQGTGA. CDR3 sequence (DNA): TGTGCCAGCAGCCGAACTGCGACTAGCGGGGGGACAGGGGGCACAGATACGCAGTATTTT. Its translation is CASSRTATSGGTGGTDTQYF.

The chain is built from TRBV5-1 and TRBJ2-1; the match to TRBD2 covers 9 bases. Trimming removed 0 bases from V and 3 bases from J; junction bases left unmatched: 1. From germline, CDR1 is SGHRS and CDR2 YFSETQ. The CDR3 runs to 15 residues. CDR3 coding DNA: TGCGCCAGCAGCTTGGGCGGGGGGGGCTACAATGAGCAGTTCTTC. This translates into CASSLGGGGYNEQFF.

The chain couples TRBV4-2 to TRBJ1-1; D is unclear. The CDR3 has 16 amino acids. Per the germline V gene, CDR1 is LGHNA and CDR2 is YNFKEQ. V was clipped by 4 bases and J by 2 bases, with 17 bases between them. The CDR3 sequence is CASSPTLGQLNTEAFF. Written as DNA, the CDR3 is TGTGCCAGCAGCCCGACCCTTGGGCAGCTTAACACTGAAGCTTTCTTT.

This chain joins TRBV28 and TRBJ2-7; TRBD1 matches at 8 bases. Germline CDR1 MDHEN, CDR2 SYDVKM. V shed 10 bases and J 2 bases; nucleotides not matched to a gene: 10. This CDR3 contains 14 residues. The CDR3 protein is CAICRQGIAYEQYF. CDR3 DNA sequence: TGTGCCATATGCAGACAGGGGATTGCCTACGAGCAGTACTTC.

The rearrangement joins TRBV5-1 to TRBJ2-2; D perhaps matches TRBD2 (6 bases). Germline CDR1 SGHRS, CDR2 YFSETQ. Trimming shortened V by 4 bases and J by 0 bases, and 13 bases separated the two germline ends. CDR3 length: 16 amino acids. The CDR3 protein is CASSQEPSANTGELFF. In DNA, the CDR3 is TGCGCCAGCAGCCAAGAACCTAGCGCGAACACCGGGGAGCTGTTTTTT.

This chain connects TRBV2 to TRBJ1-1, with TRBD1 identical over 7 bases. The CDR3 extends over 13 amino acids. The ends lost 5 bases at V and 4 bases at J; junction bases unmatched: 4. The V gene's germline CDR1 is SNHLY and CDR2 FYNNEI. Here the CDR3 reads CASSLDRATEAFF. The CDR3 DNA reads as TGTGCCAGCAGTTTAGACAGGGCCACTGAAGCTTTCTTT.

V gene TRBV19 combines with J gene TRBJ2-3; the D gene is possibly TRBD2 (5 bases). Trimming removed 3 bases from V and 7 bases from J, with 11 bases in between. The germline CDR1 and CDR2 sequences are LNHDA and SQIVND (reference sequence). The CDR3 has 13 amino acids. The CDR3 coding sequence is TGTGCCAGTAGTATTCGGGGTTTCAATACGCAGTATTTT. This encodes CASSIRGFNTQYF.

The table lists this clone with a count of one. The CDR3 is CASSEKGANEQFF. The CDR3 DNA sequence: TGTGCCAGCAGTGAAAAGGGGGCCAATGAGCAGTTCTTC. The chain carries TRBV6-1 and TRBJ2-1; 7 nucleotides agree with TRBD1. The V segment lost 2 bases and the J segment 6 bases; nucleotides outside the gene matches: 1. Germline CDR1 and CDR2: MNHNS and SASEGT. This CDR3 comprises 13 residues.

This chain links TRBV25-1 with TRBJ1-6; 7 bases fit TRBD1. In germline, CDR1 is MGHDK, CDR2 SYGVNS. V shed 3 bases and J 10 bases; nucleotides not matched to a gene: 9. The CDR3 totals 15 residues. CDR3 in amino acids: CASSDPSTGKSPLHF. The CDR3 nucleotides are TGTGCCAGCAGTGACCCTTCGACAGGGAAGTCACCCCTCCACTTT.

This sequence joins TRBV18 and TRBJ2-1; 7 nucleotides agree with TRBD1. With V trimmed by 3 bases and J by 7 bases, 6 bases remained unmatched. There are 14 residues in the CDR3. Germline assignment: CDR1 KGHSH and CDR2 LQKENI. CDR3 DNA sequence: TGTGCCAGCTCACCGGCTTTACAGGGGAATGAGCAGTTCTTC. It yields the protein CASSPALQGNEQFF.